These T cell receptor beta chains were read from a single sample in a study of blood T cells in healthy people across ages. One entry per CDR3 protein results from TCRdb running MiXCR on the 5' RACE reads. The sample yields about 1.5 million distinct CDR3 sequences, approximately 39% seen once. Sequenced input: blood. The receptors derive from a woman aged 18-30 years in good health. Both conserved end residues are part of each CDR3. The order of the fields is D gene, J gene, V gene, clone size, CDR3 protein, CDR3 DNA. The D gene is left open where the match is weak. A row's size may be missing; if present it is once, few, many or a size class.

>TRBD1|TRBJ2-1|TRBV7-9|many
CASRPNRGNEQFF
TGTGCCAGCAGACCAAACAGGGGGAATGAGCAGTTCTTC
>TRBD2|TRBJ2-7|TRBV20-1|many
CSARTSGGTYEQYF
TGCAGTGCTAGAACTAGCGGGGGGACCTACGAGCAGTACTTC
>TRBD1|TRBJ2-7|TRBV5-1|few
CASRGQNDEQYF
TGCGCCAGCCGGGGACAGAACGACGAGCAGTACTTC
>TRBD1|TRBJ1-2|TRBV5-1|many
CASSSGTGGNYGYTF
TGTGCCAGCAGCTCCGGGACAGGGGGAAACTATGGCTACACCTTC
>TRBD1|TRBJ2-7|TRBV10-2|NA
CASSDSGQGYEQYF
TGCGCCAGCAGTGATTCGGGACAGGGTTACGAGCAGTACTTC
>NA|TRBJ2-6|TRBV29-1|once
CSVVWRSSGANVLTF
TGCAGCGTTGTTTGGAGGAGCTCTGGGGCCAACGTCCTGACTTTC
>TRBD2|TRBJ2-1|TRBV4-3|few
CASSQEEAGEGNEQFF
TGCGCCAGCAGCCAAGAGGAAGCGGGAGAGGGTAATGAGCAGTTCTTC
>NA|TRBJ2-3|TRBV12-3/TRBV12-4|NA
CASTVQDTDTQYF
TGTGCCAGCACCGTACAAGACACAGATACGCAGTATTTT
>NA|TRBJ2-5|TRBV5-5|few
CASSLVSTVAQETQYF
TGTGCCAGCAGCTTGGTATCGACAGTGGCCCAAGAGACCCAGTACTTC
>NA|TRBJ1-2|TRBV7-8|few
CASSLRVSRPHYGYTF
TGTGCCAGCAGCTTAAGGGTCAGTAGGCCGCACTATGGCTACACCTTC
>NA|TRBJ1-2|TRBV9|few
CASSVVGTETYGYTF
TGTGCCAGCAGCGTAGTTGGTACAGAGACCTATGGCTACACCTTC
>NA|TRBJ1-2|TRBV14|NA
CASSQMAARGDYGYTF
TGTGCCAGCAGCCAAATGGCAGCGAGGGGGGACTATGGCTACACCTTC
>NA|TRBJ2-1|TRBV7-8|NA
CASSPQGGWTNNEQFF
TGTGCCAGCAGCCCTCAAGGCGGGTGGACGAACAATGAGCAGTTCTTC
>NA|TRBJ2-1|TRBV28|NA
CASPPSTGPEMGNEQFF
TGTGCCAGCCCACCTAGCACCGGGCCAGAAATGGGCAATGAGCAGTTCTTC
>TRBD1|TRBJ2-3|TRBV12-3/TRBV12-4|many
CASRRTGGLTDTQYF
TGTGCCAGCAGAAGGACAGGGGGCCTCACAGATACGCAGTATTTT
>NA|TRBJ2-3|TRBV12-3/TRBV12-4|NA
CASSLGGMGTDTQYF
TGTGCCAGCAGTTTAGGAGGAATGGGCACAGATACGCAGTATTTT
>NA|TRBJ1-1|TRBV4-1|few
CASSQSAPGSPTEAFF
TGCGCCAGCAGCCAATCGGCCCCAGGGTCTCCCACTGAAGCTTTCTTT
>TRBD1|TRBJ2-7|TRBV6-5|few
CASLTSPGQGTHEQYF
TGTGCCAGCCTAACCTCGCCGGGACAGGGAACCCACGAGCAGTACTTC
>NA|TRBJ1-1|TRBV4-1|NA
CASSPGGPGTFF
TGCGCCAGCAGCCCGGGGGGACCGGGGACTTTCTTT
>TRBD1|TRBJ2-2|TRBV5-1|NA
CASTGTGNTGELFF
TGCGCCAGCACTGGGACAGGGAACACCGGGGAGCTGTTTTTT
>NA|TRBJ1-2|TRBV12-3/TRBV12-4|few
CASNLGGGYGYTF
TGTGCCAGCAACCTGGGGGGGGGATATGGCTACACCTTC
>NA|TRBJ1-6|TRBV6-1|NA
CASSEHGQTGSPLHF
TGTGCCAGCAGTGAACACGGACAGACTGGTTCACCCCTCCACTTT
>NA|TRBJ1-1|TRBV12-3/TRBV12-4|NA
CASSVFGGDTEAFF
TGTGCCAGCAGTGTATTTGGGGGGGACACTGAAGCTTTCTTT
>TRBD1|TRBJ1-2|TRBV9|NA
CASSGTGAAYGYTF
TGTGCCAGCAGCGGAACAGGGGCGGCCTATGGCTACACCTTC
>NA|TRBJ1-4|TRBV7-9|NA
CASSGGGRFELFF
TGTGCCAGCAGCGGCGGGGGCCGATTCGAACTGTTTTTT
>NA|TRBJ2-7|TRBV4-1|few
CASSQERVRGGYNEQYF
TGCGCCAGCAGCCAAGAGAGAGTCAGGGGGGGTTACAATGAGCAGTACTTC
>TRBD2|TRBJ2-2|TRBV7-2|NA
CASSLIAGGITGELFF
TGTGCCAGCAGCTTGATAGCGGGAGGGATCACCGGGGAGCTGTTTTTT
>TRBD1|TRBJ2-7|TRBV7-7|NA
CASSPGQGLWEQYF
TGTGCTAGCAGCCCGGGACAGGGGCTGTGGGAGCAGTACTTC
>NA|TRBJ1-6|TRBV5-1|NA
CASSLSGWGSPLHF
TGCGCCAGCAGCTTGTCTGGGTGGGGATCACCCCTCCACTTT
>NA|TRBJ1-2|TRBV6-5|NA
CASSYSAPGGGYTF
TGTGCCAGCAGTTACTCCGCTCCGGGAGGGGGCTACACCTTC
>TRBD1|TRBJ2-1|TRBV28|NA
CASSWPGQGNEQFF
TGTGCCAGCAGCTGGCCGGGACAGGGCAATGAGCAGTTCTTC